The 6 T cell receptor beta chains below were found in one sample sequenced in a study of cytomegalovirus exposure and HLA in healthy donors. The PCR had 60 Vbeta and 13 Jbeta primers. Profiled with immunoSEQ multiplex PCR; TCRdb holds only in-frame clones, not every one. The sample shows some 110,000 clones, and 6.8% sits with its ten largest clones. Material: PBMCs. All receptors derive from a man between 35 and 55 years old in good health and CMV-seropositive.

This chain uses TRBV6-1 with TRBJ1-1, with 7 bases fitting TRBD1. V lost 3 bases and J lost 11; bases outside the gene matches: 6. The CDR3 runs to 12 residues. Germline CDR1 reads MNHNS; CDR2 reads SASEGT. CDR3 amino acids: CASSEGRGSAFF. Here the CDR3 DNA reads TGTGCCAGCAGTGAGGGCAGGGGGTCGGCTTTCTTT.

The chain employs TRBV29-1 and TRBJ2-5; D perhaps matches TRBD1 (6 bases). V lost 8 bases and J 5 bases, leaving 9 bases between the germline ends. The CDR3 extends over 10 amino acids. Germline CDR1 and CDR2: SQVTM and ANQGSEA. The chain's CDR3 is CSYRVETQYF. The DNA of the CDR3 is TGCAGCTACAGGGTTGAGACCCAGTACTTC.

The V call is TRBV6-1, the J call TRBJ2-5; 7 nucleotides align to TRBD1. The J call may be faulty, since TRBJ2-7 better matches the DNA end. The germline V gene encodes CDR1 MNHNS and CDR2 SASEGT. The CDR3 runs 14 residues. The chain's CDR3 is CASSENRDSYEQYF. DNA of the CDR3: TGTGCCAGCAGTGAAAATAGGGACAGCTACGAGCAGTACTTC.

CDR3 sequence reads: CATSRGTGGFGELFF. In nucleotides, the CDR3 is TGTGCCACCAGCAGAGGAACAGGGGGCTTCGGGGAGCTGTTTTTT. This sequence joins TRBV15 and TRBJ2-2, with 9 bases aligning to TRBD1. This CDR3 contains 15 residues. V shed 1 base, J shed 7 bases, and the junction held 4 bases outside the gene matches. CDR1 and CDR2 (germline): LNHNV, YYDKDF (reference sequence). The full variable domain, in which reference TRBV15 and TRBJ2-2 provide the parts outside the CDR3, is DAMVIQNPRYQVTQFGKPVTLSCSQTLNHNVMYWYQQKSSQAPKLLFHYYDKDFNNEADTPDNFQSRRPNTSFCFLDIRSPGLGDTAMYLCATSRGTGGFGELFFGEGSRLTVL.

CDR3 nucleotides: TGTGCCACCAGCAGCTGGGACAGGGAAGTCCCCTATAGCAATCAGCCCCAGCATTTT. Translated: CATSSWDREVPYSNQPQHF. This chain links TRBV15 with TRBJ1-5, with 9 positions matching TRBD1. This CDR3 contains 19 residues. From germline, CDR1 is LNHNV and CDR2 YYDKDF (reference sequence). The V gene end was trimmed by 3 bases and the J gene end by 0 bases; junction bases not matched to a gene: 12.

The chain combines TRBV6-6 with TRBJ1-2; the D gene is possibly TRBD1 (5 bases). The V and J ends lost 5 bases and 4 bases respectively, with 11 bases between them. The CDR3 spans 13 residues. From germline, CDR1 is MNHNY and CDR2 SVGAGI (reference sequence). For the CDR3, the DNA is TGTGCCAGCAGTCTGACAGAGACCTATGGCTACACCTTC. This gives the protein CASSLTETYGYTF.